The rows below give T cell receptor beta chains drawn from one sample of a study of cytomegalovirus exposure and HLA in healthy donors. TCRdb keeps only in-frame clones here, not all; method: immunoSEQ multiplex PCR. The table lists about 250,000 clones, roughly 87% of them singletons. Sequencing was done on a sample of PBMCs. The receptors shown here come from a man aged 18 to 35 in good health and CMV-seropositive. CDR3s include the opening cysteine and the closing phenylalanine or tryptophan. D genes are given only for firm matches. Clone size is not always given. Where it is, it says once, few, many or a class for expanded clones.

cdr3_aa cdr3_nt j_call d_call cdr3_length clone_size v_call
CASSQNGHSFYGYTF TGTGCCAGCTCACAAAACGGGCACTCGTTCTATGGCTACACCTTC TRBJ1-2 - 15 - TRBV18
CASSQALYGYTF TGTGCCAGCAGCCAAGCACTCTATGGCTACACCTTC TRBJ1-2 - 12 - TRBV4-2
CASSLGNYGYTF TGTGCCAGCAGCTTAGGGAACTATGGCTACACCTTC TRBJ1-2 - 12 - TRBV13
CASSSYGTGVDTEAFF TGTGCCAGCAGTTCCTACGGCACAGGGGTTGACACTGAAGCTTTCTTT TRBJ1-1 TRBD1 16 - TRBV6-6
CSVEVRTNTGELFF TGCAGCGTTGAAGTTAGAACTAACACCGGGGAGCTGTTTTTT TRBJ2-2 - 14 - TRBV29-1
CASSYSNRGADEQFF TGTGCCAGCAGTTACTCGAATAGGGGGGCCGATGAGCAGTTCTTC TRBJ2-1 - 15 - TRBV6-5
CASSLVGPNYGYTF TGTGCCAGCAGCTTGGTGGGGCCGAACTATGGCTACACCTTC TRBJ1-2 - 14 - TRBV5-6
CASSEASGFGEQYF TGTGCCAGCAGTGAAGCATCGGGTTTCGGGGAGCAGTACTTC TRBJ2-7 - 14 - TRBV2
CASSRLQGEYEKLFF TGCGCCAGCAGCCGCCTACAGGGGGAATATGAAAAACTGTTTTTT TRBJ1-4 TRBD1 15 - TRBV4-1
CASSPTRASEEQYF TGTGCCAGCTCACCAACCCGGGCTAGCGAAGAGCAGTACTTC TRBJ2-7 - 14 - TRBV18
CASSFNSRDTQYF TGTGCCAGCAGCTTCAACTCTCGAGATACGCAGTATTTT TRBJ2-3 - 13 - TRBV11-2
CASRRDQGSTEAFF TGCGCCAGCAGGCGCGATCAGGGAAGTACTGAAGCTTTCTTT TRBJ1-1 - 14 - TRBV4-1
CASRWTGYQETQYF TGTGCCAGCAGGTGGACAGGGTACCAAGAGACCCAGTACTTC TRBJ2-5 TRBD1 14 - TRBV2
CASTRGRTTNEQFF TGTGCCAGCACCCGCGGGAGGACTACCAATGAGCAGTTCTTC TRBJ2-1 TRBD2 14 - TRBV6-5
CASSRDGYFTGAGNYGYTF TGTGCCAGCAGTCGGGACGGTTATTTTACAGGGGCGGGTAACTATGGCTACACCTTC TRBJ1-2 TRBD1 19 - TRBV28
CASSQIEGENTEAFF TGTGCCAGCAGCCAAATAGAGGGGGAGAACACTGAAGCTTTCTTT TRBJ1-1 - 15 - TRBV7-9
CATRLAGANIQYF TGTGCCACCCGACTAGCGGGAGCCAACATTCAGTACTTC TRBJ2-4 TRBD2 13 - TRBV6-5
CSARDLSEQYF TGCAGTGCTAGAGATTTAAGCGAGCAGTACTTC TRBJ2-7 - 11 - TRBV20-1
CAGDRGGFNEQFF TGTGCCGGCGACAGGGGAGGGTTCAATGAGCAGTTCTTC TRBJ2-1 - 13 - TRBV6-1
CASSLGDRIKYEQYF TGCGCCAGCAGCTTAGGCGACAGGATTAAATACGAGCAGTACTTC TRBJ2-7 - 15 - TRBV5-1
CASSKGYTDTQYF TGTGCCAGCAGCAAGGGATACACAGATACGCAGTATTTT TRBJ2-3 - 13 once TRBV7-3
CASSLSGDWTEAFF TGTGCCAGCAGTTTAAGCGGGGATTGGACTGAAGCTTTCTTT TRBJ1-1 - 14 - TRBV27